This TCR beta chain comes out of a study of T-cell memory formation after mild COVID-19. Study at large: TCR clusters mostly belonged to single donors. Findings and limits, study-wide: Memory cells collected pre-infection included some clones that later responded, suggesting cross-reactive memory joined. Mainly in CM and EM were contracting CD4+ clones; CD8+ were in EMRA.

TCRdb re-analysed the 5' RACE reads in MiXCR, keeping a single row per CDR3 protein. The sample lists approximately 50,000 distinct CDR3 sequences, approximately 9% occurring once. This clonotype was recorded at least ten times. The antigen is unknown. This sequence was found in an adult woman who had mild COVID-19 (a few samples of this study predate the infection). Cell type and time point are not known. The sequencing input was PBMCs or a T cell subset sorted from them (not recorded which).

This chain's CDR3 is CASSQDDYGYEQYF. CDR3 DNA: TGTGCCAGCAGCCAAGACGATTACGGTTACGAGCAGTACTTC. The chain couples TRBV4-2 to TRBJ2-7, with unresolved D. The CDR3 is made up of 14 amino acids. The V gene's germline CDR1 is LGHNA and CDR2 YNFKEQ. Trimming removed 0 bases from V and 4 bases from J, with 10 bases in between.